Listed here is a single T cell receptor (beta chain). PCR was performed using 60 Vbeta and 13 Jbeta primers. Assay: immunoSEQ multiplex PCR; the TCRdb copy retains only in-frame clones and omits some. The sample gives 120,000 or so clones, roughly 80% of which show up once; 8.9% is in the top ten. This CDR3 is built from 15 residues. Germline-derived CDR1 and CDR2 are SNHLY and FYNNEI. Trimming pared 4 bases from V and 3 bases from J, leaving 16 bases between. This sample was included in a study of cytomegalovirus exposure and HLA in healthy donors. The TCR comes from a man aged 30 to 45 in good health and CMV-seropositive. What was sequenced was PBMCs. V gene TRBV2 combines with J gene TRBJ2-7; the D gene is possibly TRBD1 (7 bases). The DNA for the CDR3 is TGTGCCAGCAGTGCCCCCAGGGGGAGGTTCTACGAGCAGTACTTC. This gives the protein CASSAPRGRFYEQYF.